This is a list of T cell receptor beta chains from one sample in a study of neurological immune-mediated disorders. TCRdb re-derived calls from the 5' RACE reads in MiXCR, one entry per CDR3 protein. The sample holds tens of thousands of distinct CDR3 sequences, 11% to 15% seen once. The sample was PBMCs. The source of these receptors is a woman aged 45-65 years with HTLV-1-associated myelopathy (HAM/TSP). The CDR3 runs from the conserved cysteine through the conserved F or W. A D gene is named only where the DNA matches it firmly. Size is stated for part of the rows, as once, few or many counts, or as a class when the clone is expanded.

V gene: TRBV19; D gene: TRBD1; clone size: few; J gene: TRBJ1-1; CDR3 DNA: TGTGCCAGTAGGGGACAGACCTTCAACACTGAAGCTTTCTTT; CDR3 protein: CASRGQTFNTEAFF
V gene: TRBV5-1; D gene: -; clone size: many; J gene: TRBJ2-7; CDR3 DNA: TGCGCCAGCAGCGTGGTCTCGGCTAGCGACCCCTACGAGCAGTACTTC; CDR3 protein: CASSVVSASDPYEQYF
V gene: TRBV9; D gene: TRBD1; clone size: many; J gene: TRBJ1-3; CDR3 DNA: TGTGCCAGCAGCCGGGACAGGGGGTTCGTAAGGGGCACCATATATTTT; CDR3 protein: CASSRDRGFVRGTIYF
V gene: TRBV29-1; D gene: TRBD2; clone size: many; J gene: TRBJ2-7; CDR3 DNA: TGCAGCGTCCGACGAGGGTTAGCGGGGACCTACGAGCAGTACTTC; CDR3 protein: CSVRRGLAGTYEQYF
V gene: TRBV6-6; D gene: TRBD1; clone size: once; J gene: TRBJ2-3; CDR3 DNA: TGTGCCAGCGACGGACAGGGCACAGATACGCAGTATTTT; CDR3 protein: CASDGQGTDTQYF
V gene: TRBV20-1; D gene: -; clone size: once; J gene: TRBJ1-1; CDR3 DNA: TGCAGTGCTAGGGGCCCCAGTCGCTTCTTT; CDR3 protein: CSARGPSRFF
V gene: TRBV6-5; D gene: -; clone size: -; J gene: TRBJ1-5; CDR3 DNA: TGTGCCAGCAGCCGGGACGGATATCAGCCCCAGCATTTT; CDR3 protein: CASSRDGYQPQHF
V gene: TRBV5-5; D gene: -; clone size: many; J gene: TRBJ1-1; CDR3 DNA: TGTGCCAGCAGCTTTGACCGCGCTAACACTGAAGCTTTCTTT; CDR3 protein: CASSFDRANTEAFF
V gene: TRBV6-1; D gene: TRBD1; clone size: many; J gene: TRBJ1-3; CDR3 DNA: TGTGCCAGCGGGATGGGACAGCCCTCTGGAAACACCATATATTTT; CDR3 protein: CASGMGQPSGNTIYF
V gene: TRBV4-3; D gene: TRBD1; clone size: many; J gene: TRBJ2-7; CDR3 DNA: TGCGCCAGCAGCCCCGACCGGACAGGGAGTACCTACGAGCAGTACTTC; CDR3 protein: CASSPDRTGSTYEQYF
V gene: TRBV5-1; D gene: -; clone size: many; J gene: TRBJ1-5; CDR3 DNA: TGCGCCAGCAGCTTGGCCGGGGCGGGTAGCAATCAGCCCCAGCATTTT; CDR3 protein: CASSLAGAGSNQPQHF
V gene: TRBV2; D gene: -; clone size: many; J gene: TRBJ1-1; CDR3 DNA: TGTGCCAGCAGTGTTGAGCTGAACACTGAAGCTTTCTTT; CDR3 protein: CASSVELNTEAFF
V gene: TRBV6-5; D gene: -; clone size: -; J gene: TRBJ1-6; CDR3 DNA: TGTGCCAGTAGGGGCTGTGACATGCGGACGAACTCCTATACTTCACCCCTCCACTTT; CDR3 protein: CASRGCDMRTNSYTSPLHF